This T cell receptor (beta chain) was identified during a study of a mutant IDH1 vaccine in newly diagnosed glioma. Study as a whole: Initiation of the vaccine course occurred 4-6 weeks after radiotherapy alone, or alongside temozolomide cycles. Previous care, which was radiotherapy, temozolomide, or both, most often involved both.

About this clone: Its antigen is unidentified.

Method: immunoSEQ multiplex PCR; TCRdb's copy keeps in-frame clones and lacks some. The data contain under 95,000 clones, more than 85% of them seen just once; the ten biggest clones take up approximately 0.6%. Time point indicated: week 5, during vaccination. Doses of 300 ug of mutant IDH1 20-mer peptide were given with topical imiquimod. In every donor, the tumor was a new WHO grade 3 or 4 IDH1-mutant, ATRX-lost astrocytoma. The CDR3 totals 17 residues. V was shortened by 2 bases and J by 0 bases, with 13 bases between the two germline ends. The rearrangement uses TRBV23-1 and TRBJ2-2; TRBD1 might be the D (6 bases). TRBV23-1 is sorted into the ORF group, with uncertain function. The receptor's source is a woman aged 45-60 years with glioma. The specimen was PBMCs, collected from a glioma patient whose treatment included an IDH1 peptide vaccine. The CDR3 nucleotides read TGCGCCAGCAGTCAAGATGGGGACAATCCGAACACCGGGGAGCTGTTTTTT. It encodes CASSQDGDNPNTGELFF.